Below are 21 T cell receptor beta chains sequenced from a single sample in a study of post-analysis software for immune sequencing data. Their antigens remain unidentified. Study-wide results and limits: Patients used about five TRBV segments, including TRBV5-6, TRBV5-1 and TRBV20-1, more often than controls.

The authors incorporated unique molecular identifiers into the TCR beta cDNA libraries. MiXCR was run by TCRdb on the PCR reads, yielding one entry per CDR3 protein. Altogether roughly 730,000 distinct CDR3 sequences are present, 30% being singletons, with the ten largest covering around 0.55%. Input material: blood. The receptors derive from a girl aged 5 to 17 with multiple sclerosis.

This clonotype showed up just a few times. The CDR3, as DNA: TGCAGCGTTGACCAAGGTCTCCGGACAGTCTATGGCTACACCTTC. It codes for CSVDQGLRTVYGYTF. The gene calls are TRBV29-1 and TRBJ1-2, with D possibly being TRBD1 (6 bases). The V and J ends lost 3 bases and 4 bases respectively, with 18 bases between them. Germline assignment: CDR1 SQVTM and CDR2 ANQGSEA. CDR3 length equals 15 residues. Drawing the rest from reference TRBV29-1 and TRBJ1-2, the complete variable domain is SAVISQKPSRDICQRGTSLTIQCQVDSQVTMMFWYRQQPGQSLTLIATANQGSEATYESGFVIDKFPISRPNLTFSTLTVSNMSPEDSSIYLCSVDQGLRTVYGYTFGSGTRLTVV.

The V call is TRBV9, the J call TRBJ2-1, with TRBD2 matching over 13 bases. This CDR3 region has 20 residues. Germline CDR1 SGDLS, CDR2 YYNGEE. The V segment lost 0 bases and the J segment 4 bases; nucleotides outside the gene matches: 13. The CDR3 here is CASSVGLGGTSGGGYNEQFF. Here the CDR3 DNA reads TGTGCCAGCAGCGTAGGGTTAGGAGGAACTAGCGGGGGGGGATACAATGAGCAGTTCTTC.

The CDR3 DNA follows: TGCGCCAGCAGCTTGGGGACAGACGATTCACCCCTCCACTTT. It specifies CASSLGTDDSPLHF. This chain connects TRBV5-1 to TRBJ1-6; a weak D match, TRBD1 (6 bases). V lost 0 bases and J lost 8, with 9 bases in between. The CDR3 sequence is 14 residues long. Germline V gene data show CDR1 as SGHRS and CDR2 as YFSETQ.

This clonotype has a handful of counts. The chain recombines TRBV7-9 with TRBJ2-7; D not certain. Trimming cost V 5 bases and J 2 bases, with 13 bases left between them. Per the germline V gene, CDR1 is SEHNR and CDR2 is FQNEAQ (reference sequence). The CDR3 spans 14 residues. The CDR3 DNA sequence: TGTGCCAGCAGCCTGCGGCAGGAACCCTACGAGCAGTACTTC. It yields the protein CASSLRQEPYEQYF.

This clonotype has only a few counts. The gene calls are TRBV5-1 and TRBJ2-1; D is perhaps TRBD1 or TRBD2 (6 bases each). CDR1 and CDR2 from the germline V gene are SGHRS and YFSETQ. The V gene lost 7 bases and the J gene lost 3 bases, with 14 bases spanning the gap. This CDR3 contains 14 residues. CDR3 coding DNA: TGCGCCAGCGCGTTCGGAGGGGGCTACAATGAGCAGTTCTTC. Protein product: CASAFGGGYNEQFF.

J is TRBJ1-2 and V is TRBV19, with D perhaps matching TRBD1 (5 bases). This CDR3 contains 14 residues. V shed 7 bases and J shed 4 bases, with 16 bases lying between them. Germline V CDR1 and CDR2: LNHDA, SQIVND (reference sequence). CDR3 sequence reads: CASTPGSRSYGYTF. CDR3 in DNA: TGTGCCAGTACCCCAGGGAGCCGGAGCTATGGCTACACCTTC.

This sequence joins TRBV29-1 and TRBJ1-1; no clear D gene. CDR3 length equals 14 residues. Germline V gene sequence: CDR1 SQVTM, CDR2 ANQGSEA. V was pared by 2 bases and J by 0 bases, with 10 bases between. The chain's CDR3 is CSVEKHRMNTEAFF. DNA for the CDR3: TGCAGCGTTGAAAAGCACAGAATGAACACTGAAGCTTTCTTT.

This clonotype has a handful of counts. The chain links TRBV20-1 to TRBJ2-5; D is unresolved. From germline, CDR1 is DFQATT and CDR2 SNEGSKA (reference sequence). The CDR3 runs 14 residues. V lost 5 bases, J lost 4 bases, and 17 bases lay in between. The CDR3 DNA reads TGCAGTGCTGAATTTAAAGGGTTAGGAGAGACCCAGTACTTC. It yields the protein CSAEFKGLGETQYF.

The sample holds many counts of this clonotype. The chain uses TRBV28 and TRBJ2-7; D may be TRBD2 (6 bases). The CDR3 loop spans 17 amino acids. V lost 3 bases and J 2 bases, leaving 20 bases between the germline ends. Per the germline V gene, CDR1 is MDHEN and CDR2 is SYDVKM. The CDR3 here is CASSFPTRGRTTYEQYF. Here the CDR3 DNA reads TGTGCCAGCAGTTTCCCAACCCGCGGACGGACTACCTACGAGCAGTACTTC.

Points on this clonotype: An end of the junction does not agree with germline; a read error may underlie this. V usage is TRBV5-1 and J usage is TRBJ2-7; D tentatively fits TRBD1 or TRBD2 (5 bases each). CDR3 length equals 16 residues. Germline CDR1 and CDR2: SGHRS and YFSETQ. Here the CDR3 reads CASSEGPSGFYYVQYF. DNA of the CDR3: TGCGCCAGCAGCGAGGGACCATCGGGTTTTTACTACGTGCAGTACTTC.

The genes are TRBV5-1 and TRBJ1-1, with TRBD1 identical over 9 bases. V was clipped by 4 bases and J by 3 bases; unmatched bases: 7. The CDR3 spans 15 residues. Per the germline V gene, CDR1 is SGHRS and CDR2 is YFSETQ. CDR3 sequence (DNA): TGCGCCAGCAGCGCCCAAGACAGGGGGGACACTGAAGCTTTCTTT. As protein: CASSAQDRGDTEAFF.

This clonotype came up many times. The gene calls are TRBV29-1 and TRBJ2-3; perhaps TRBD1 as D (6 bases). This CDR3 is 13 amino acids long. Trimming stripped 7 bases from V and 2 bases from J, with 13 bases between. CDR1 SQVTM and CDR2 ANQGSEA come from the germline V gene. The DNA of the CDR3 is TGCAGCGGTAACAGGGAGCCCACAGATACGCAGTATTTT. Its translation: CSGNREPTDTQYF.

On this clonotype itself: This sequence may be a read error, since a much larger clone differs from it by one base. The V gene is TRBV4-1, the J gene TRBJ2-7, with unresolved D. This CDR3 is 16 amino acids long. Germline V gene data show CDR1 as MGHRA and CDR2 as YSYEKL. Trimming left V 0 bases short and J 7 bases short, with 19 bases between. CDR3 nucleotides: TGCGCCAGCAGCCAAGATTCTACTACTCCTACACGGGAGCAGTACTTC. This gives the protein CASSQDSTTPTREQYF.

The chain is built from TRBV24-1 and TRBJ2-1; D gene uncertain. CDR1 is KGHDR and CDR2 is SFDVKD in the germline V gene. Trimming shortened V by 5 bases and J by 6 bases, and 13 bases separated the two germline ends. The CDR3 extends over 14 amino acids. CDR3 DNA sequence: TGTGCCACCAGTGCCCCCACAAGGGTCAATGAGCAGTTCTTC. Encoded protein: CATSAPTRVNEQFF.

V usage is TRBV6-6 and J usage is TRBJ2-3; 7 positions agree with TRBD1. The germline V gene encodes CDR1 MNHNY and CDR2 SVGAGI (reference sequence). This CDR3 spans 14 amino acids. After removal of 0 bases from V and 6 bases from J, the junction contained 3 bases not matched to a gene. The CDR3 nucleotides are TGTGCCAGCAGTTACTCGACAGGGTCTGATACGCAGTATTTT. It codes for CASSYSTGSDTQYF.

This chain uses TRBV20-1 with TRBJ2-1, with TRBD2 identical over 7 bases. With V trimmed by 3 bases and J by 7 bases, 9 bases remained unmatched. This CDR3 is 14 amino acids long. CDR1 and CDR2 (germline): DFQATT, SNEGSKA (reference sequence). CDR3 sequence reads: CSASFAGVVNEQFF. The CDR3 DNA sequence: TGCAGTGCTAGCTTTGCGGGAGTCGTAAATGAGCAGTTCTTC.

The chain is built from TRBV10-3 and TRBJ1-2; D not resolved. V gave up 8 bases and J gave up 2 bases, with 12 bases separating them. This CDR3 has 13 amino acids. Germline CDR1 is ENHRY and CDR2 is SYGVKD. The CDR3 DNA reads as TGTGCCATCCGAGGACCATTAAACTATGGCTACACCTTC. Translating it yields CAIRGPLNYGYTF.

Worth noting for this clonotype: The junction departs from germline at one end; a sequencing error may be responsible. The CDR3 reads CSVRTSGNTDTQDF. The CDR3 coding sequence is TGCAGCGTCCGGACTAGCGGGAACACAGATACGCAGGATTTT. The rearrangement links TRBV29-1 to TRBJ2-3, with TRBD2 identical over 12 bases. This CDR3 has 14 amino acids. From germline, CDR1 is SQVTM and CDR2 ANQGSEA.

This clonotype was counted only a few times. This chain connects TRBV6-2 or TRBV6-3 to TRBJ2-4, with 7 positions matching TRBD1. The ends lost 3 bases at V and 2 bases at J; junction bases unmatched: 7. The germline CDR1 and CDR2 sequences are MNHEY and SVGEGT. The CDR3 is 16 amino acids. The CDR3 is CASSYQTGSTKNIQYF. CDR3 in DNA: TGTGCCAGCAGTTATCAGACAGGGTCGACCAAAAACATTCAGTACTTC.

Turning to this clonotype: Compared with germline, one end of the junction differs, possibly owing to a read error. The chain carries TRBV28 and TRBJ2-7, with 11 bases fitting TRBD1. The CDR3 contains 16 residues. Germline CDR1 and CDR2: MDHEN and SYDVKM. For the CDR3, the DNA is TGTGCCAGCAGCCCCTGGACAGGGGGCATATCCTACGAGCGGTACTTC. This codes for CASSPWTGGISYERYF.

The genes are TRBV12-3 or TRBV12-4 and TRBJ2-7; D call uncertain. Deletions cut 2 bases from V and 3 bases from J, with 8 bases between. This CDR3 region has 13 residues. The CDR3 region is CASSLHPLYEQYF. The CDR3 bases are TGTGCCAGCAGTTTACACCCACTCTACGAGCAGTACTTC.